The 27 T cell receptor beta chains listed next were all sequenced from one sample in a study of CD8 T cells in ankylosing spondylitis. General study results and limits: A motif of eight or nine highly homologous TCR beta variants was seen as apparently characteristic of ankylosing spondylitis blood.

Their cognate antigens are unknown. Using its own MiXCR run on the 5' RACE reads, TCRdb lists one record per CDR3 protein. The repertoire holds about 460,000 distinct CDR3 sequences, about 5.4% seen once, with 3% to 4.5% in the top ten. The sequenced material came from blood, either unsorted or a sorted T cell fraction (not recorded which). The receptors were gathered from a male donor with ankylosing spondylitis.

This clonotype was counted ten times or more. The chain couples TRBV7-2 to TRBJ2-1; D is unclear. This CDR3 comprises 13 residues. Germline V gene sequence: CDR1 SGHTA, CDR2 FQGNSA. V dropped 3 bases and J dropped 3 bases, with 6 bases sitting between them. CDR3 DNA sequence: TGTGCCAGCAGCTTCAACAGCTACAATGAGCAGTTCTTC. As protein: CASSFNSYNEQFF.

Many counts were recorded for this clonotype. The V and J genes are TRBV4-3 and TRBJ2-3; 9 nucleotides line up with TRBD2. The CDR3 covers 20 residues. With V trimmed by 0 bases and J by 0 bases, 13 bases remained unmatched. CDR1 and CDR2 (germline): LGHNA, YSLEER. CDR3 residues: CASSQDSSGSLIGSTDTQYF. The CDR3 DNA sequence: TGCGCCAGCAGCCAAGATAGTAGCGGGAGTCTCATTGGTAGCACAGATACGCAGTATTTT.

This clonotype was detected many times. This rearrangement joins TRBV12-3 or TRBV12-4 to TRBJ1-4, with 7 bases aligning to TRBD1. The CDR3 is 13 residues long. The V gene end was trimmed by 5 bases and the J gene end by 7 bases; junction bases not matched to a gene: 4. The CDR3 here is CASSLRQGEKLFF. CDR3 DNA sequence: TGTGCCAGCAGTCTCCGACAGGGTGAAAAACTGTTTTTT.

This clonotype was observed a few times. V gene TRBV11-2 combines with J gene TRBJ2-3; D ambiguous. The CDR3 is 19 residues long. From germline, CDR1 is SGHAT and CDR2 FQNNGV. V was pared by 2 bases and J by 2 bases, with 23 bases between. CDR3 sequence reads: CASSLNPTLRRKNTDTQYF. The CDR3 bases are TGTGCCAGCAGCTTAAACCCTACCTTACGGCGGAAAAACACAGATACGCAGTATTTT.

This clonotype has at least ten counts. V is TRBV18 and J is TRBJ1-2; 10 bases are a match to TRBD1. Germline V lookup: CDR1 KGHSH, CDR2 LQKENI. After removal of 4 bases from V and 2 bases from J, the junction contained 7 bases not matched to a gene. The CDR3 totals 16 residues. This CDR3 reads CASSLLTGGLNYGYTF. The CDR3 DNA follows: TGTGCCAGCTCACTCCTGACAGGGGGCCTAAACTATGGCTACACCTTC. The variable domain in full, completed from reference TRBV18 and TRBJ1-2, reads NAGVMQNPRHLVRRRGQEARLRCSPMKGHSHVYWYRQLPEEGLKFMVYLQKENIIDESGMPKERFSAEFPKEGPSILRIQQVVRGDSAAYFCASSLLTGGLNYGYTFGSGTRLTVV.

The sample holds many counts of this clonotype. The J gene is TRBJ2-4, the V gene TRBV10-3; D is ambiguous. The CDR3 extends over 15 amino acids. CDR1 and CDR2 (germline): ENHRY, SYGVKD. V was clipped by 6 bases and J by 0 bases, with 12 bases between them. For the CDR3, the DNA is TGTGCCATCAGCCCCAGACTCTTAGCCAAAAACATTCAGTACTTC. Translating gives CAISPRLLAKNIQYF.

This clonotype occurred many times. This sequence joins TRBV11-2 and TRBJ2-7; 10 bases map to TRBD2. This CDR3 is 16 amino acids long. V dropped 5 bases and J dropped 4; count of bases not matched to a gene: 11. Germline V gives CDR1 SGHAT, CDR2 FQNNGV. The CDR3 coding sequence is TGTGCCAGCAGCGCAGGACTAGCGGCAGACTCATACGAGCAGTACTTC. It is translated as CASSAGLAADSYEQYF.

The gene calls are TRBV19 and TRBJ2-1, with TRBD1 identical over 8 bases. CDR1 and CDR2 from the germline V gene are LNHDA and SQIVND (reference sequence). CDR3 size: 14 residues. The junction had 5 bases not matched to a gene; V was cut back by 1 base and J by 9 bases. DNA for the CDR3: TGTGCCAGTAGTATAGGAACGGACAGGGCTGAGCAGTTCTTC. It encodes CASSIGTDRAEQFF.

This clonotype was found many times. The CDR3 DNA reads TGTGCCAGCAGCCCTACGGTGGATGAGCAGTTCTTC. Translating gives CASSPTVDEQFF. The rearrangement uses TRBV6-6 and TRBJ2-1, with no clear D. Looked up from germline, CDR1 is MNHNY and CDR2 is SVGAGI (reference sequence). V gave up 6 bases and J gave up 8 bases, with 11 bases separating them. This CDR3 contains 12 residues.

This clonotype showed up many times. The chain is built from TRBV7-9 and TRBJ2-1; TRBD2 matches at 10 bases. Germline trimming cut 7 bases from V and 4 bases from J; bases unmatched to any gene: 7. Germline CDR1 reads SEHNR; CDR2 reads FQNEAQ (reference sequence). The CDR3 contains 15 residues. CDR3 DNA sequence: TGTGCCAGCAATTTACTAGCGGGACCATACAATGAGCAGTTCTTC. Protein sequence: CASNLLAGPYNEQFF.

This clonotype was found many times. The chain couples TRBV20-1 to TRBJ1-4; D possibly corresponds to TRBD1 (6 bases). Germline V lookup: CDR1 DFQATT, CDR2 SNEGSKA (reference sequence). The V gene lost 6 bases and the J gene lost 5 bases, with 10 bases spanning the gap. The CDR3 contains 12 residues. The CDR3 DNA reads TGCAGTGCCCGACAGGACAATGAAAAACTGTTTTTT. This translates into CSARQDNEKLFF.

J is TRBJ2-7 and V is TRBV5-1, with D perhaps matching TRBD1 (6 bases). Trimming removed 4 bases from V and 3 bases from J, with 14 bases in between. The CDR3 consists of 14 residues. Germline CDR1 is SGHRS and CDR2 is YFSETQ. This CDR3 reads CASSPDRNFYEQYF. CDR3 DNA sequence: TGCGCCAGCAGCCCTGACAGGAACTTCTACGAGCAGTACTTC.

This clonotype was found many times. The gene calls are TRBV20-1 and TRBJ1-1; D remains unclear. Between the trimmed V and J ends, which lost 0 bases and 3 bases, there was a span of 14 bases. Germline V CDR1 and CDR2: DFQATT, SNEGSKA (reference sequence). This CDR3 comprises 15 residues. CDR3 loop: CSARDLAGTDTEAFF. The CDR3 DNA sequence: TGCAGTGCTAGAGATTTGGCAGGAACAGACACTGAAGCTTTCTTT.

This clonotype showed up many times. This chain uses TRBV5-1 with TRBJ1-6, with 8 nucleotides matching TRBD1. The germline CDR1 and CDR2 sequences are SGHRS and YFSETQ. The CDR3 extends over 15 amino acids. V was pared by 6 bases and J by 9 bases, with 11 bases of the junction left unmatched. CDR3 amino acids: CASTFEAGGSSPLHF. CDR3 nucleotides: TGCGCCAGCACGTTTGAGGCAGGGGGCTCTTCACCCCTCCACTTT.

A single count supports this clonotype. A much larger clone is a single base away; this may be a read error. The chain has TRBV28 and TRBJ2-4, with a weak D call TRBD2 (6 bases). Deletions cut 1 base from V and 9 bases from J, with 13 bases between. CDR1 is MDHEN and CDR2 is SYDVKM in the germline V gene. The CDR3 is 14 amino acids. The CDR3 DNA follows: TGTGCCAGCAGTTTATATCCCCGGGAGTGCATTCAGTACTTC. This encodes CASSLYPRECIQYF.

This clonotype occurred a few times. The rearrangement uses TRBV15 and TRBJ2-1; the match to TRBD2 covers 7 bases. Germline values: CDR1 LNHNV, CDR2 YYDKDF (reference sequence). The CDR3 is made up of 13 amino acids. The junction had 1 base not matched to a gene; V was cut back by 5 bases and J by 3 bases. CDR3 DNA: TGTGCCACCAGCCGGACTAGCTACAATGAGCAGTTCTTC. This codes for CATSRTSYNEQFF.

This clonotype was seen many times. V is TRBV6-5 and J is TRBJ2-7, with 8 positions matching TRBD1. The germline V gene has CDR1 MNHEY and CDR2 SVGAGI. CDR3 length: 15 amino acids. V trimming: 1 base; J trimming: 3 bases; junction bases outside the gene matches: 5. The CDR3 reads CASSYLPGTGYEQYF. The CDR3 DNA reads as TGTGCCAGCAGTTACTTACCAGGGACAGGCTACGAGCAGTACTTC.

This clonotype was counted ten times or more. The genes are TRBV29-1 and TRBJ2-3; no reliable D call. CDR3 length: 10 residues. Germline V gives CDR1 SQVTM, CDR2 ANQGSEA. V lost 0 bases, J lost 5 bases, and 0 bases lay in between. CDR3 sequence (DNA): TGCAGCGTTGAAGAAGATACGCAGTATTTT. Translated: CSVEEDTQYF.

This clonotype was found many times. CDR3 protein: CSARVPAGRIGELFF. DNA for the CDR3: TGCAGTGCTAGAGTCCCAGCGGGACGAATCGGGGAGCTGTTTTTT. The chain combines TRBV20-1 with TRBJ2-2; 7 bases are a match to TRBD2. V shed 1 base and J 7 bases; nucleotides not matched to a gene: 9. CDR1 and CDR2 (germline): DFQATT, SNEGSKA (reference sequence). The CDR3 has 15 residues.

This clonotype has just a few counts. The V gene is TRBV5-1, the J gene TRBJ2-6; tentatively, D is TRBD2 (5 bases). V gave up 1 base and J gave up 4 bases, with 12 bases separating them. The germline V gene has CDR1 SGHRS and CDR2 YFSETQ. The CDR3 runs 16 residues. The CDR3 DNA is TGCGCCAGCAGCTTGAATAGCGCGGCAGGGGCCAACGTCCTGACTTTC. Its protein is CASSLNSAAGANVLTF.

The chain links TRBV14 to TRBJ2-5, with a tentative D call TRBD2 (6 bases). The CDR3 runs to 17 residues. Per the germline V gene, CDR1 is SGHDN and CDR2 is FVKESK. Trimming cost V 1 base and J 2 bases, with 17 bases left between them. The CDR3 DNA is TGTGCCAGCAGCCAAGGGAAAGGAGGGGTTAGACAAGAGACCCAGTACTTC. It translates to CASSQGKGGVRQETQYF.

This clonotype has at least ten counts. The chain employs TRBV7-2 and TRBJ2-1, with 8 nucleotides matching TRBD2. The CDR3 spans 15 residues. J gave up 9 bases and V 4 bases, and 11 bases lay outside the gene matches. The germline V gene has CDR1 SGHTA and CDR2 FQGNSA. The CDR3 loop is CASSSIAGLGPEQFF. The DNA for the CDR3 is TGTGCCAGCAGCTCCATCGCGGGACTAGGTCCTGAGCAGTTCTTC.

This chain uses TRBV4-3 with TRBJ1-2; the D gene is possibly TRBD1 (6 bases). The CDR3 is made up of 20 amino acids. CDR1 is LGHNA and CDR2 is YSLEER in the germline V gene. The V end was cut by 3 bases, the J end by 3 bases, with 29 bases between. Here the CDR3 reads CASSQTRLLTGTPFYYGYTF. CDR3 coding DNA: TGCGCCAGCAGCCAGACCCGCCTCCTCACCGGGACACCTTTCTACTATGGCTACACCTTC.

In this sample, this clonotype turned up many times. The V call is TRBV4-3, the J call TRBJ1-6; tentative D call: TRBD1 (6 bases). The germline V gene encodes CDR1 LGHNA and CDR2 YSLEER. CDR3 length: 16 amino acids. Between the trimmed V and J ends, which lost 3 bases and 9 bases, there was a span of 18 bases. DNA for the CDR3: TGCGCCAGCAGCCAGCTAATCGGGACATGGGGTTCACCCCTCCACTTT. It specifies CASSQLIGTWGSPLHF.

This clonotype showed up just once. The V call is TRBV14, the J call TRBJ2-5; tentatively, D is TRBD1 or TRBD2 (6 bases each). V was pared by 4 bases and J by 4 bases, with 19 bases between. The CDR3 spans 16 residues. CDR1 is SGHDN and CDR2 is FVKESK in the germline V gene. The CDR3 spells CASSPSRGRVLETQYF. The CDR3, as DNA: TGTGCCAGCAGCCCCTCCCGGGGGCGAGTCCTAGAGACCCAGTACTTC.

This clonotype was recorded at least ten times. The rearrangement links TRBV7-3 to TRBJ2-1, with TRBD2 matching 10 bases. The length of the CDR3 is 15 residues. Germline trimming cut 2 bases from V and 7 bases from J; bases unmatched to any gene: 5. Germline V gene sequence: CDR1 SGHTA, CDR2 FQGTGA. CDR3 loop: CASSLLAGAGNEQFF. The CDR3 DNA reads TGTGCCAGCAGCTTACTAGCGGGGGCCGGGAATGAGCAGTTCTTC.

This clonotype was seen many times. The CDR3 region has the DNA TGTGCCAGCAGTCGACAGTCGGGACTCCTGGGCGAGCAGTACTTC. Translation gives CASSRQSGLLGEQYF. J is TRBJ2-7 and V is TRBV12-3 or TRBV12-4, with D possibly being TRBD2 (6 bases). The CDR3 length is 15 residues. Trimming took 5 bases from V and 6 from J, leaving 20 bases between them.